This TCR beta chain was identified during a study of T cell responses to AZD1222 COVID-19 vaccine. Findings and limits, study-wide: Spike-specific TCRs gained breadth and depth after people received two AZD1222 doses. Repertoire collection took place solely once the T cell response had peaked.

Profiling relied on immunoSEQ multiplex PCR, and the TCRdb table lists in-frame clones only, not all of them. This sample has about 97,000 clones, with about 90% found just once. Turning to this clone: The antigen remains unidentified.

This CDR3 has 13 amino acids. Trimming pared 2 bases from V and 4 bases from J, leaving 9 bases between. Germline lookup yields CDR1 SGHNT and CDR2 YYREEE (reference sequence). The TCR comes from an adult in good health. This chain links TRBV5-4 with TRBJ2-5, with D tentatively TRBD2 (6 bases). Here the sequenced sample was peripheral blood, taken on day 0 of AZD1222 vaccination. CDR3 sequence reads: CASSFRSGETQYF. The CDR3 nucleotides read TGTGCCAGCAGCTTTCGTAGCGGAGAGACCCAGTACTTC.